This T cell receptor beta chain was sequenced during a study of cytomegalovirus exposure and HLA in healthy donors. The study's findings and limits: One later analysis, an examination of the 100 to 150 validation repertoires, found that first-cohort TCR clusters tended to co-occur in them.

About this clone: As yet, its antigen is unknown.

Germline-derived CDR1 and CDR2 are LNHDA and SQIVND (reference sequence). There are 12 residues in the CDR3. Deletions cut 8 bases from V and 5 bases from J, with 11 bases between. TCRdb's table, derived via immunoSEQ multiplex PCR, lists solely in-frame clones and lacks some. The data show around 200,000 clones, more than 65% seen once. The V call is TRBV19, the J call TRBJ2-3; the D is unclear. The sequence was obtained from a woman aged 18-35 years in good health and CMV-seropositive. Sequencing was performed on PBMCs. Here the CDR3 reads CASGLLGDTQYF. The CDR3 coding sequence is TGTGCCAGTGGCCTCCTAGGAGATACGCAGTATTTT. Using reference TRBV19 and TRBJ2-3 for the parts outside the CDR3, the full variable domain is DGGITQSPKYLFRKEGQNVTLSCEQNLNHDAMYWYRQDPGQGLRLIYYSQIVNDFQKGDIAEGYSVSREKKESFPLTVTSAQKNPTAFYLCASGLLGDTQYFGPGTRLTVL.